One sample yielded the 32 T cell receptor beta chains listed below, sequenced in a study of T cells in Graves' hyperthyroidism and ophthalmopathy. RNA transcripts yielded amplified TCR beta CDR3 regions. Using the HTBI primer set, a first-round RT-PCR was run on the TCR CDR3. MiXCR, run by TCRdb on the multiplex PCR reads, gives a single entry per CDR3 protein. The data show about 580,000 distinct CDR3 sequences, more than 11% seen once. Sequencing input: blood. The receptors were sampled from a young woman with Graves' hyperthyroidism that later progressed to Graves' ophthalmopathy.

This clonotype was seen repeatedly, ten times or more. The chain recombines TRBV30 with TRBJ1-5; a weak D match, TRBD1 (5 bases). Germline CDR1 and CDR2: GTSNPN and SVGIG (reference sequence). The CDR3 extends over 15 amino acids. V was trimmed by 0 bases and J by 4 bases, leaving 13 bases between them. The CDR3 DNA is TGTGCCTGGAGTGTACTGGGACTTACTAATCAGCCCCAGCATTTT. It is translated as CAWSVLGLTNQPQHF. Variable domain in full (rest from reference TRBV30 and TRBJ1-5): SQTIHQWPATLVQPVGSPLSLECTVEGTSNPNLYWYRQAAGRGLQLLFYSVGIGQISSEVPQNLSASRPQDRQFILSSKKLLLSDSGFYLCAWSVLGLTNQPQHFGDGTRLSIL.

This clonotype was counted many times. The chain employs TRBV24-1 and TRBJ2-1, with TRBD1 matching over 7 bases. J lost 5 bases, V lost 6 bases, and 6 bases had no gene match. This CDR3 is built from 14 residues. The V gene's germline CDR1 is KGHDR and CDR2 SFDVKD. The CDR3 nucleotides read TGTGCCACCAGTCCGCAGGGGGTCCACAATGAGCAGTTCTTC. Amino acid sequence: CATSPQGVHNEQFF.

In this sample, this clonotype turned up a few times. This chain links TRBV11-3 with TRBJ2-1; possible D gene TRBD2, 6 bases. The germline V gene encodes CDR1 SGHNT and CDR2 YENEEA. Trimming shortened V by 1 base and J by 0 bases, and 10 bases separated the two germline ends. The CDR3 loop spans 16 amino acids. CDR3 nucleotides: TGTGCCAGCAGCTTAGGCGGGACGGGCTCCTACAATGAGCAGTTCTTC. It translates to CASSLGGTGSYNEQFF.

This clonotype appeared many times. The chain links TRBV11-3 to TRBJ1-4; D is unresolved. This CDR3 spans 12 amino acids. V lost 5 bases to trimming and J lost 7 bases, with 8 bases between them. CDR1 and CDR2 (germline): SGHNT, YENEEA. This CDR3 is CASSLRAEKLFF. DNA of the CDR3: TGTGCCAGCAGCCTTAGGGCTGAAAAACTGTTTTTT.

This rearrangement joins TRBV27 to TRBJ2-2, with 9 bases that match TRBD1. V trimming: 5 bases; J trimming: 6 bases; junction bases outside the gene matches: 4. There are 14 residues in the CDR3. CDR1 MNHEY and CDR2 SMNVEV come from the germline V gene (reference sequence). The DNA of the CDR3 is TGTGCCAGCAGTGGGACAGGGCTTCCCGGGGAGCTGTTTTTT. Translated, it gives CASSGTGLPGELFF.

This chain links TRBV7-2 with TRBJ2-2, with 9 bases identical to TRBD2. Trimming cost V 1 base and J 7 bases; bases outside gene matches: 7. Germline CDR1 SGHTA, CDR2 FQGNSA. This CDR3 has 16 amino acids. The CDR3 loop reads CASSLEVAGAVGELFF. In DNA form, the CDR3 reads TGTGCCAGCAGCTTAGAGGTAGCGGGAGCGGTCGGGGAGCTGTTTTTT.

This chain links TRBV20-1 with TRBJ2-2, with 9 bases matching TRBD1. The germline CDR1 and CDR2 sequences are DFQATT and SNEGSKA (reference sequence). The CDR3 is 14 residues long. Trimming took 6 bases from V and 3 from J; bases not matched to a gene: 5. CDR3 sequence: CSAQQGADTGELFF. The CDR3 DNA follows: TGCAGTGCCCAACAGGGGGCGGACACCGGGGAGCTGTTTTTT.

This clonotype was observed at least ten times. The CDR3 coding sequence is TGCGCCAGCAGCTTGGGAGCGGGACGGTACGAGCAGTACTTC. The encoded protein is CASSLGAGRYEQYF. This rearrangement joins TRBV5-1 to TRBJ2-7; 7 nucleotides align to TRBD2. Per the germline V gene, CDR1 is SGHRS and CDR2 is YFSETQ. The CDR3 runs 14 residues. Trimming cost V 0 bases and J 4 bases; bases outside gene matches: 4.

The V gene is TRBV4-3, the J gene TRBJ2-7, with TRBD1 matching over 9 bases. The CDR3 loop spans 15 amino acids. V trimming: 1 base; J trimming: 6 bases; junction bases outside the gene matches: 7. Germline CDR1 is LGHNA and CDR2 is YSLEER. The CDR3 loop is CASSQGTGAPLEQYF. The CDR3 bases are TGCGCCAGCAGCCAAGGGACAGGGGCGCCACTCGAGCAGTACTTC.

This clonotype was detected a few times. The chain is built from TRBV3-1 and TRBJ2-3; 10 positions agree with TRBD2. This CDR3 is 15 amino acids long. V gave up 3 bases and J gave up 6 bases; unmatched junction bases: 6. Germline loops: CDR1 LGHDT, CDR2 YNNKEL (reference sequence). The CDR3 DNA follows: TGTGCCAGCAGCCATAATCTAGCGGGAGTGGATACGCAGTATTTT. As protein: CASSHNLAGVDTQYF.

DNA for the CDR3: TGTGCCAGCAGCCCGGTTGCGGGACAGGACACAGATACGCAGTATTTT. It encodes CASSPVAGQDTDTQYF. The V call is TRBV7-3, the J call TRBJ2-3, with 8 bases identical to TRBD1. V was pared by 5 bases and J by 2 bases, with 9 bases of the junction left unmatched. The CDR3 runs 16 residues. From germline, CDR1 is SGHTA and CDR2 FQGTGA.

This clonotype was picked up many times. The chain couples TRBV20-1 to TRBJ1-5; D call uncertain. The CDR3 totals 12 residues. V lost 2 bases and J 7 bases, leaving 9 bases between the germline ends. Germline V gives CDR1 DFQATT, CDR2 SNEGSKA (reference sequence). CDR3 bases: TGCAGTGCTAGATTCGAGATGCAGCCCCAGCATTTT. Encoded protein: CSARFEMQPQHF.

This clonotype has ten or more counts. J is TRBJ1-1 and V is TRBV2; D is possibly TRBD1 (5 bases). This CDR3 is built from 15 residues. In germline, CDR1 is SNHLY, CDR2 FYNNEI. Trimming pared 8 bases from V and 4 bases from J, leaving 20 bases between. The CDR3 reads CASSEGGAGGTEAFF. The CDR3 DNA is TGTGCCAGCTCTGAGGGCGGGGCCGGGGGCACTGAAGCTTTCTTT.

Ten or more counts support this clonotype. The genes are TRBV24-1 and TRBJ2-1; D unresolved. Trimming removed 9 bases from V and 8 bases from J, with 19 bases in between. Germline CDR1 reads KGHDR; CDR2 reads SFDVKD. This CDR3 region has 14 residues. The chain's CDR3 is CATSDSAGPHEQFF. The CDR3 DNA reads TGTGCCACCTCCGACTCGGCAGGCCCCCATGAGCAGTTCTTC.

This clonotype was detected a few times. This chain joins TRBV6-1 and TRBJ1-2, with unresolved D. Per germline, CDR1 MNHNS and CDR2 SASEGT. Trimming removed 5 bases from V and 6 bases from J, with 19 bases in between. This CDR3 spans 15 amino acids. CDR3 in amino acids: CASSYYAQTPNGYTF. The CDR3 DNA reads as TGTGCCAGCAGTTATTACGCCCAGACCCCGAATGGCTACACCTTC.

This clonotype was counted many times. V and J are TRBV9 and TRBJ1-2, with D unresolved. The CDR3 loop spans 14 amino acids. Germline-derived CDR1 and CDR2 are SGDLS and YYNGEE. Trimming left V 0 bases short and J 3 bases short, with 9 bases between. The CDR3 is CASSVDHADYGYTF. The CDR3 nucleotides read TGTGCCAGCAGCGTAGACCATGCGGACTATGGCTACACCTTC. The full variable domain, rest sourced from reference TRBV9 and TRBJ1-2, is DSGVTQTPKHLITATGQRVTLRCSPRSGDLSVYWYQQSLDQGLQFLIQYYNGEERAKGNILERFSAQQFPDLHSELNLSSLELGDSALYFCASSVDHADYGYTFGSGTRLTVV.

This clonotype has ten or more counts. The CDR3 region is CAISTGTGYLTDTQYF. In DNA, the CDR3 is TGTGCCATCAGTACCGGGACAGGGTATCTCACAGATACGCAGTATTTT. V is TRBV10-3 and J is TRBJ2-3; 9 bases match TRBD1. Per the germline V gene, CDR1 is ENHRY and CDR2 is SYGVKD. V trimming: 5 bases; J trimming: 2 bases; junction bases outside the gene matches: 8. The CDR3 sequence is 16 residues long.

There are many counts of this clonotype. The chain links TRBV28 to TRBJ2-5; D remains unclear. Germline CDR1 MDHEN, CDR2 SYDVKM. Between the trimmed V and J ends, which lost 3 bases and 5 bases, there was a span of 10 bases. The CDR3 covers 13 residues. CDR3 in DNA: TGTGCCAGCAGTTTTCCTCCGATCGAGACCCAGTACTTC. This codes for CASSFPPIETQYF. The entire variable domain, with the rest obtained from reference TRBV28 and TRBJ2-5, is as follows: DVKVTQSSRYLVKRTGEKVFLECVQDMDHENMFWYRQDPGLGLRLIYFSYDVKMKEKGDIPEGYSVSREKKERFSLILESASTNQTSMYLCASSFPPIETQYFGPGTRLLVL.

This clonotype was counted at least ten times. At one boundary the junction diverges from the germline segment, which might be a read error. The rearrangement links TRBV7-3 to TRBJ2-5; TRBD2 aligns across 11 bases. Germline V gene sequence: CDR1 SGHTA, CDR2 FQGTGA. This CDR3 is 17 amino acids long. The CDR3 protein is CASSSSSLAGDQGTQYF. CDR3 DNA sequence: TGTGCCAGCAGCTCCTCCTCACTAGCGGGAGACCAAGGGACCCAGTACTTC.

This clonotype was recorded at least ten times. The chain has TRBV5-1 and TRBJ2-2; D is possibly TRBD2 (5 bases). Trimming removed 1 base from V and 2 bases from J, with 9 bases in between. The CDR3 runs to 15 residues. CDR1 is SGHRS, CDR2 YFSETQ, per germline. This CDR3 is CASSLRTVNTGELFF. The CDR3 DNA reads as TGCGCCAGCAGCTTGAGGACTGTCAACACCGGGGAGCTGTTTTTT.

The chain employs TRBV6-2 or TRBV6-3 and TRBJ1-2; D gene unclear. The CDR3 sequence is 13 residues long. V dropped 2 bases and J dropped 2 bases, with 6 bases sitting between them. Germline V gene data show CDR1 as MNHEY and CDR2 as SVGEGT. The DNA of the CDR3 is TGTGCCAGCAGTTACGCACAGAACTATGGCTACACCTTC. Its protein is CASSYAQNYGYTF.

This clonotype showed up just a few times. This chain links TRBV7-2 with TRBJ1-1; TRBD1 agrees at 8 bases. The CDR3 has 15 residues. The ends lost 5 bases at V and 9 bases at J; junction bases unmatched: 14. Germline assignment: CDR1 SGHTA and CDR2 FQGNSA. Here the CDR3 DNA reads TGTGCCAGCAGCCCCTCAGGGGGCGCGGGAATTAAAGCTTTCTTT. Translated, it gives CASSPSGGAGIKAFF.

In this sample, this clonotype turned up many times. The V call is TRBV5-4, the J call TRBJ2-1, with D possibly being TRBD2 (5 bases). The CDR3 is 14 amino acids. V was trimmed by 0 bases and J by 8 bases, leaving 12 bases between them. The germline V gene has CDR1 SGHNT and CDR2 YYREEE (reference sequence). Written as DNA, the CDR3 is TGTGCCAGCAGCTTGGAATCCCTCGGGGATGAGCAGTTCTTC. It encodes CASSLESLGDEQFF.

This clonotype was counted only a few times. The genes are TRBV5-1 and TRBJ1-1, with 7 bases identical to TRBD1. Losses at the gene ends were 3 bases for V and 11 bases for J; bases not matched to a gene: 10. Germline CDR1 SGHRS, CDR2 YFSETQ. CDR3 length: 13 residues. The CDR3 sequence: CASSSITGAGAFF. Written as DNA, the CDR3 is TGCGCCAGCAGCTCTATTACAGGGGCGGGTGCTTTCTTT.

CDR3 loop: CASSLDPYEKLFF. The DNA for the CDR3 is TGTGCCAGCAGCTTGGACCCCTATGAAAAACTGTTTTTT. This chain uses TRBV7-9 with TRBJ1-4; the D is unclear. Germline assignment: CDR1 SEHNR and CDR2 FQNEAQ (reference sequence). Trimming took off 3 bases at V and 6 bases at J, with 8 bases between the two ends. The CDR3 contains 13 residues.

This clonotype came up a few times. V and J are TRBV20-1 and TRBJ2-2, with TRBD2 as a possible D gene (6 bases). The germline V gene has CDR1 DFQATT and CDR2 SNEGSKA (reference sequence). The CDR3 has 13 residues. Trimming took off 4 bases at V and 6 bases at J, with 12 bases between the two ends. For the CDR3, the DNA is TGCAGTGCTACCCCGGCGGGGTCCGGGGAGCTGTTTTTT. It encodes CSATPAGSGELFF.

This clonotype came up a few times. A much larger clone differs from this one at a single base, so this may be a read error. This rearrangement joins TRBV2 to TRBJ2-1; 8 nucleotides match TRBD1. The CDR3 loop spans 14 amino acids. Germline V gives CDR1 SNHLY, CDR2 FYNNEI. CDR3 nucleotides: TGTGCCAGCTCGGACAGGGCTTTCTACAATGGGCAGTTCTTC. It translates to CASSDRAFYNGQFF.

This clonotype was detected many times. The chain carries TRBV3-1 and TRBJ2-1; 11 nucleotides match TRBD2. In germline, CDR1 is LGHDT, CDR2 YNNKEL (reference sequence). With V trimmed by 1 base and J by 9 bases, 8 bases remained unmatched. The CDR3 length is 16 residues. CDR3 in amino acids: CASSQVLAGASGEQFF. The DNA of the CDR3 is TGTGCCAGCAGCCAAGTACTAGCGGGAGCGTCTGGTGAGCAGTTCTTC.

This clonotype occurred a few times. A read error may be the cause here, since a much bigger clone is one base away. As DNA, the CDR3 is TGTGCCAGCAACCCCCGGGGACAGTACACCGGGGAGCTGTTTTTT. This translates into CASNPRGQYTGELFF. The rearrangement links TRBV7-2 to TRBJ2-2; TRBD1 agrees at 7 bases. V dropped 7 bases and J dropped 3; count of bases not matched to a gene: 8. The CDR3 covers 15 residues. Germline CDR1 and CDR2: SGHTA and FQGNSA.

This clonotype was detected ten times or more. The chain couples TRBV30 to TRBJ2-3; 9 positions match TRBD2. Germline V gene data show CDR1 as GTSNPN and CDR2 as SVGIG (reference sequence). CDR3 length: 13 amino acids. V lost 4 bases and J lost 7; bases outside the gene matches: 6. CDR3 coding DNA: TGTGCCTGGATAAGCAGCGGGAGGAATACGCAGTATTTT. Its protein product is CAWISSGRNTQYF.

The table lists this clonotype with many counts. The chain recombines TRBV7-2 with TRBJ1-2; TRBD1 is a possible D gene (6 bases). Germline CDR1 reads SGHTA; CDR2 reads FQGNSA. This CDR3 is built from 13 residues. The ends were cut back, 6 bases at V and 8 bases at J, with 16 bases in the middle. CDR3 sequence: CASSPEGGSGYTF. Here the CDR3 DNA reads TGTGCCAGCAGTCCCGAGGGGGGTTCCGGCTACACCTTC.

The rearrangement links TRBV5-1 to TRBJ1-1, with D perhaps matching TRBD1 (5 bases). Germline assignment: CDR1 SGHRS and CDR2 YFSETQ. The CDR3 is made up of 16 amino acids. V lost 4 bases to trimming and J lost 1 base, with 17 bases between them. CDR3 sequence: CASSPGGAGKNTEAFF. CDR3 coding DNA: TGCGCCAGCAGCCCGGGAGGGGCGGGGAAGAACACTGAAGCTTTCTTT.